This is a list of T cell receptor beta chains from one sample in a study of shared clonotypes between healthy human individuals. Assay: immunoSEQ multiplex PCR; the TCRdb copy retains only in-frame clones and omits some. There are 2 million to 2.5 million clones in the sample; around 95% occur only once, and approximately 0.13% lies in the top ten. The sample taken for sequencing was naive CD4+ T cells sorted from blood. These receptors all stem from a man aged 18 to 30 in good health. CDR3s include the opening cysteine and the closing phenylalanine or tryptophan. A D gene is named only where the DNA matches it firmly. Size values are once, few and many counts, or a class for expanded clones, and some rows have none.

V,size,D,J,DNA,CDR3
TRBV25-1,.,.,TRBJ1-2,TGTGCCAGCAGTGTCAGACGGGGAACGCTCTATGGCTACACCTTC,CASSVRRGTLYGYTF
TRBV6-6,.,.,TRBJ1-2,TGTGCCAGCAGTTACTCGGGGATAGGGCCTGGGGGCTACACCTTC,CASSYSGIGPGGYTF
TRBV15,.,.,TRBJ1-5,TGTGCCACCAGCAGAGATCTTAGCAATCAGCCCCAGCATTTT,CATSRDLSNQPQHF
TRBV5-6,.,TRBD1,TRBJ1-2,TGTGCCAGCAGCTTGGACAGGGGGGTCAAAGCTAACTATGGCTACACCTTC,CASSLDRGVKANYGYTF
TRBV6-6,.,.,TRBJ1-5,TGTGCCACGGTCACAGGGACGAGTGGCAATCAGCCCCAGCATTTT,CATVTGTSGNQPQHF
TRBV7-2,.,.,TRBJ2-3,TGTGCCAGCAGTTTAGGTGGTACGCAGTATTTT,CASSLGGTQYF
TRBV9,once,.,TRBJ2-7,TGTGCCAGCAGTAAAGGGGGGACTCTGTGGGAGCAGTACTTC,CASSKGGTLWEQYF
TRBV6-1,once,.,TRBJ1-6,TGTGCCAGCAGTGATTTTATGGGGAGCTCCTATAATTCACCCCTCCACTTT,CASSDFMGSSYNSPLHF
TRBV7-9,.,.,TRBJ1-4,TGTGCCAGCAGCTGGAAAGGAAAACTGTTTTTT,CASSWKGKLFF
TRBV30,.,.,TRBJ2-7,TGTGCCTGGAGTGTACCAGGCTGGGGATCCTACGAGCAGTACTTC,CAWSVPGWGSYEQYF
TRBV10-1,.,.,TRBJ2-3,TGCGCCAGCAGCCTAGGCCAAGATACGCAGTATTTT,CASSLGQDTQYF
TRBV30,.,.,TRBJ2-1,TGTGCCTGGAGTGGACGGCAGAGCTCCTACAATGAGCAGTTCTTC,CAWSGRQSSYNEQFF
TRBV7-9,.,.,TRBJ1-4,TGTGCCAGCAGCTCCACGACGGCAGGGGATGAAAAACTGTTTTTT,CASSSTTAGDEKLFF
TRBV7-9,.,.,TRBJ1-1,TGTGCCAGCAGCTTAAGTGGAGGGAGCACTGAAGCTTTCTTT,CASSLSGGSTEAFF
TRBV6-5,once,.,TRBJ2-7,TGTGCCAGCAGCCAGTCCAGCTACGAGCAGTACTTC,CASSQSSYEQYF
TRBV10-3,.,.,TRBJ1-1,TGTGCCACTACCAGCGGATTGAACACTGAAGCTTTCTTT,CATTSGLNTEAFF
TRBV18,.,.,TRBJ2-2,TGTGCCAGCTCACCGTTAAACGCGAACACCGGGGAGCTGTTTTTT,CASSPLNANTGELFF
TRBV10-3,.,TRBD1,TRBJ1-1,TGTGCCATCAGTGTCTTCGGACAGGGGACAAACACTGAAGCTTTCTTT,CAISVFGQGTNTEAFF
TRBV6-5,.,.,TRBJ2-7,TGTGCCAGCAGGAAACAGGGATCCTACGAGCAGTACTTC,CASRKQGSYEQYF
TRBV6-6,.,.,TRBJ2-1,TGTGCCAGCAGTTCTAACCGGGACTCCGCGTTCTTC,CASSSNRDSAFF
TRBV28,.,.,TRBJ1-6,TGTGCCAGCAGGAGGGGTACCTCAAGTTCACCCCTCCACTTT,CASRRGTSSSPLHF
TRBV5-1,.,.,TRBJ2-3,TGCGCCAGCAGCTTGCTGAGCAGTTTCACAGATACGCAGTATTTT,CASSLLSSFTDTQYF
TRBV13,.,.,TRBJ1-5,TGTGCCAGCAGCCTACGAGGTTGGGGGGCGAATCAGCCCCAGCATTTT,CASSLRGWGANQPQHF
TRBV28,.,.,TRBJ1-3,TGTGCCAGCAGCGACGGGACCGTAGGAACCCTATATTTT,CASSDGTVGTLYF
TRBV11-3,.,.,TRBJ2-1,TGTGCCAGCAGCGACGGGAAAGCGGCCAATGAGCAGTTCTTC,CASSDGKAANEQFF
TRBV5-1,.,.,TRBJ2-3,TGCGCCAGCAGCTCACTACCGGTTTCTAGCACAGATACGCAGTATTTT,CASSSLPVSSTDTQYF
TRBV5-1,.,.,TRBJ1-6,TGCGCCAGCAGCTTGGAGGGCAGGGAAGGTTCACCCCTCCACTTT,CASSLEGREGSPLHF
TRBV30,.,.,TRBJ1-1,TGTGCCTGGAGTGTAAAGAGCCTCACTGAAGCTTTCTTT,CAWSVKSLTEAFF
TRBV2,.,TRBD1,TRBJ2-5,TGTGCCAGCAGAGGGGGCGAGGAGACCCAGTACTTC,CASRGGEETQYF
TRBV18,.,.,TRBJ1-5,TGTGCCAGCTCAACAGGGTTAGAGCAGCCCCAGCATTTT,CASSTGLEQPQHF
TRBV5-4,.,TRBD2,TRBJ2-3,TGTGCCAGCAACTTAGCGGGACTAATCACAGATACGCAGTATTTT,CASNLAGLITDTQYF
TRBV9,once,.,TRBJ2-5,TGTGCCAGCAGCGTAGGGTGGGGTCAGGGGACGGAGACCCAGTACTTC,CASSVGWGQGTETQYF
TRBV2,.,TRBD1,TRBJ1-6,TGTGCCAGCAGCCCCCCCACAGGGGGTGCCTCCTATAATCCACCCCTCCACTTT,CASSPPTGGASYNPPLHF
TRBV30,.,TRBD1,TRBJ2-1,TGTGCCTGGAGTTCAGGACAGGGGTACAATGAGCAGTTCTTC,CAWSSGQGYNEQFF
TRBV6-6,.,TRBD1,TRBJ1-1,TGTGCCAGCAGCCCGACGCGACAGGGGTGGACTGAAGCTTTCTTT,CASSPTRQGWTEAFF
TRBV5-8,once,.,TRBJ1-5,TGTGCCAGCACCCGGGTCTTCAATCAGCCCCAGCATTTT,CASTRVFNQPQHF
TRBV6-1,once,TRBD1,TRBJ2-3,TGTGCCAGCCTGGGACAGAAAGCCCCCACAAAGTATTTT,CASLGQKAPTKYF
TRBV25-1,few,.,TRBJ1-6,TGTGCCAGCAGTGATGCAGCTACCTATAATTCACCCCTCCACTTT,CASSDAATYNSPLHF
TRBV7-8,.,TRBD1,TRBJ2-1,TGTGCCAGCAGCGCGACAGGGCTGGGGAATGAGCAGTTCTTC,CASSATGLGNEQFF
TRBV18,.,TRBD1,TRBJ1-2,TGTGCCAGCTCAACAACAGGGGGCTCTCGAGGCTACACCTTC,CASSTTGGSRGYTF
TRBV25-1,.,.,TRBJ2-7,TGTGCCCCCTCCGGGACACTTCATGATGATTACGAGCAGTACTTC,CAPSGTLHDDYEQYF
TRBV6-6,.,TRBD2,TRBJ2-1,TGTGCCATCAGACTAGCCGGGTCCTACAATGAGCAGTTCTTC,CAIRLAGSYNEQFF
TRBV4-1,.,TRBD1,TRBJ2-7,TGCGCCAGCAGAGAACAGGGGCTGCCTTCCTACGAGCAGTACTTC,CASREQGLPSYEQYF